The rows below give T cell receptor beta chains drawn from one sample of a study of shared clonotypes between healthy human individuals. Assay: immunoSEQ multiplex PCR; the TCRdb copy retains only in-frame clones and omits some. The data show over 700,000 clones, around 70% seen once. Sequenced sample: memory CD4+ T cells sorted from blood. Receptors were obtained from a woman between 25 and 40 years old in good health. The CDR3 runs from the conserved cysteine through the conserved F or W. A D gene is named only where the DNA matches it firmly. Clone size is shown for a subset of rows, as once, few, many or a class of expanded clone.

-,TRBJ2-7,-,TRBV2,CATKADSSYEQYF,TGTGCCACCAAAGCGGACAGCTCCTACGAGCAGTACTTC
-,TRBJ2-6,-,TRBV29-1,CSVELGSTGANVLTF,TGCAGCGTTGAACTTGGGTCTACTGGGGCCAACGTCCTGACTTTC
-,TRBJ2-7,-,TRBV21-1,CASSKAGGTSGRDYEQYF,TGTGCCAGCAGCAAAGCTGGGGGGACTAGCGGGAGAGACTACGAGCAGTACTTC
-,TRBJ1-1,TRBD1,TRBV6-6,CASSWDRGSEAFF,TGTGCCAGCAGCTGGGACAGGGGGAGTGAAGCTTTCTTT
-,TRBJ2-3,-,TRBV6-6,CASSYRGSGTDTQYF,TGTGCCAGCAGTTACAGAGGGAGTGGAACAGATACGCAGTATTTT
-,TRBJ2-1,-,TRBV6-5,CASRALSPGRDEQFF,TGTGCCAGCAGGGCCTTGTCCCCCGGGCGGGATGAGCAGTTCTTC
-,TRBJ2-1,-,TRBV15,CATSRGWNEQFF,TGTGCCACCAGCAGGGGATGGAATGAGCAGTTCTTC
-,TRBJ2-1,-,TRBV5-1,CASSFDSASYNEQFF,TGCGCCAGCAGCTTTGACAGCGCGTCCTACAATGAGCAGTTCTTC
-,TRBJ2-3,TRBD1,TRBV7-2,CASSLGLTGFSTDTQYF,TGTGCCAGCAGCTTAGGCCTGACAGGGTTTAGCACAGATACGCAGTATTTT
-,TRBJ1-5,-,TRBV28,CASSFYNRDTSRPQHF,TGTGCCAGCAGTTTTTACAACCGGGACACTTCGAGGCCCCAGCATTTT
-,TRBJ2-5,TRBD1,TRBV5-1,CASSSWTGRETQYF,TGCGCCAGCAGCTCCTGGACAGGGAGGGAGACCCAGTACTTC
-,TRBJ2-7,-,TRBV28,CASNIRGPNYEQYF,TGTGCCAGCAACATCAGGGGCCCTAACTACGAGCAGTACTTC
-,TRBJ2-6,TRBD2,TRBV2,CASRTDPRAGAGANVLTF,TGTGCCAGCAGGACGGACCCACGGGCGGGGGCTGGGGCCAACGTCCTGACTTTC
few,TRBJ1-4,-,TRBV29-1,CSVEVGGEGLFF,TGCAGCGTTGAAGTGGGCGGGGAGGGACTGTTTTTT
-,TRBJ2-3,TRBD2,TRBV4-1,CASSLTLGGRLAGAAGTDTQYF,TGCGCCAGCAGCCTCACGCTAGGTGGCAGACTAGCGGGGGCCGCTGGCACAGATACGCAGTATTTT
-,TRBJ1-1,-,TRBV28,CASPPGPHGMNTEAFF,TGTGCCAGCCCCCCCGGGCCTCACGGTATGAACACTGAAGCTTTCTTT
-,TRBJ1-2,-,TRBV5-1,CASSLSVTGAFGNGYTF,-
-,TRBJ1-2,TRBD1,TRBV7-9,CASSFTEQGDWGYTF,TGTGCCAGCAGCTTCACCGAACAGGGGGATTGGGGCTACACCTTC
-,TRBJ2-2,-,TRBV5-1,CASSYQGEVAGELFF,TGCGCCAGCAGCTACCAGGGAGAAGTCGCCGGGGAGCTGTTTTTT
-,TRBJ1-5,TRBD1,TRBV6-5,CASSYWDRDQPQHF,TGTGCCAGCAGTTACTGGGACAGAGATCAGCCCCAGCATTTT
once,TRBJ1-1,TRBD1,TRBV6-6,CASSNGQVNTEAFF,TGTGCCAGCAGTAATGGACAGGTGAACACTGAAGCTTTCTTT
-,TRBJ2-7,TRBD1,TRBV27,CASSLRTGTYEQYF,TGTGCCAGCAGTTTAAGGACAGGGACCTACGAGCAGTACTTC
-,TRBJ1-2,TRBD1,TRBV28,CASSPWTGVGYTF,TGTGCCAGCAGCCCATGGACAGGGGTAGGCTACACCTTC
few,TRBJ1-1,TRBD1,TRBV19,CASSTGQGAGYTEAFF,TGTGCCAGTAGTACTGGACAGGGGGCTGGTTATACTGAAGCTTTCTTT
few,TRBJ1-4,TRBD1,TRBV19,CASRDRVYPTNEKLFF,TGTGCCAGTCGGGACAGGGTATATCCAACTAATGAAAAACTGTTTTTT
-,TRBJ2-5,-,TRBV28,CASSGANRETQYF,TGTGCCAGCAGCGGGGCGAATCGGGAGACCCAGTACTTC
-,TRBJ1-4,-,TRBV5-1,CASSPAGGVTNEKLFF,TGCGCCAGCAGCCCAGCCGGGGGAGTAACTAATGAAAAACTGTTTTTT
-,TRBJ1-5,-,TRBV5-1,CASSSGSDLGSNQPQHF,TGCGCCAGCAGCTCAGGGTCCGATCTGGGTAGCAATCAGCCCCAGCATTTT
few,TRBJ1-2,-,TRBV6-6,CASSLDTGSYGYTF,TGTGCCAGCAGTTTAGACACAGGCAGCTATGGCTACACCTTC